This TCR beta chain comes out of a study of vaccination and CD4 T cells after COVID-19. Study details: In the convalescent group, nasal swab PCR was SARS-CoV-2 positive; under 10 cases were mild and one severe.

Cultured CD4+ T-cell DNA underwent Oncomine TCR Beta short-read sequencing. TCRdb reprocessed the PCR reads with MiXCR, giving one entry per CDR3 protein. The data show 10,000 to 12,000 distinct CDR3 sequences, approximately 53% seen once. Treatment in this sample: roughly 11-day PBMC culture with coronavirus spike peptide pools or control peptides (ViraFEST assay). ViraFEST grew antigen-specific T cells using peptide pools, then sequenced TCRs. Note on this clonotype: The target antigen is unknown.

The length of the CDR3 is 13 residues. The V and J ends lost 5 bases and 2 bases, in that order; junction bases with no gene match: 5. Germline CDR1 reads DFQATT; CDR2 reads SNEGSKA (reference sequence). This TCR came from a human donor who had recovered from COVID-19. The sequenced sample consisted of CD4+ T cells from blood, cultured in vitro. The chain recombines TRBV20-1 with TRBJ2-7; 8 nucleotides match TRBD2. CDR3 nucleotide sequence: TGCAGTGCTGCTCTAGCGGGTGCCTACGAGCAGTACTTC. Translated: CSAALAGAYEQYF.